The clone carrying this T cell receptor (beta chain) was recorded many times. Its antigen is as yet unknown. A read error may produce the germline difference seen at one junction end. TCRdb re-analysed the 5' RACE reads in MiXCR, keeping a single row per CDR3 protein. This table has approximately 130,000 distinct CDR3 sequences, about a tenth appearing once. The data originate from a study of CD8 T cells in ankylosing spondylitis. Study findings and constraints: Enrichment of disease-linked clones was reportedly significant in matched ankylosing spondylitis synovial fluid. Earlier reports found some motif variants in synovial fluid and blood in reactive arthritis.

There are 14 residues in the CDR3. The germline gives CDR1 SGHRS, CDR2 YFSETQ. The sample consisted of blood, either unsorted or a sorted T cell fraction (not recorded which). V is TRBV5-1 and J is TRBJ2-5; possible D gene TRBD1, 5 bases. The clonotype originates from a male donor with ankylosing spondylitis or in good health (not recorded which). The DNA for the CDR3 is TGCGCCAGCAGCTTGTACAGGACCCAAGGGACCCAGTACTTC. Encoded protein: CASSLYRTQGTQYF.